This TCR beta chain stems from a study of glioma-infiltrating T cells. General study findings and limits: Tissue and blood shared very few CDR3 sequences. Tissue-blood divergence was below expectation in non-neoplastic patients, above in gliomas.

The CDR3 has 14 amino acids. From germline, CDR1 is MNHEY and CDR2 SVGEGT. In the case of this clonotype: Its antigen remains unidentified.

TCR alpha and beta CDR3 regions were amplified from RNA using iRepertoire nested multiplex PCR. For one-step reverse transcription and amplification, 100-400 ng of tissue mRNA or PBMC total RNA was used. Each CDR3 protein is one row after TCRdb ran MiXCR on the multiplex PCR reads. The sample has 100,000 to 150,000 distinct CDR3 sequences; about 22% are singletons. This sequence was found in a human donor with low-grade glioma or glioblastoma, undergoing nonglioma brain surgery, or in good health (not recorded which). Sequenced input: glioma tissue, nonneoplastic brain tissue, or PBMCs (not recorded which). The chain carries TRBV6-2 or TRBV6-3 and TRBJ2-7; 11 bases match TRBD2. CDR3 in DNA: TGTGCCTGCAGTAACCTAGCGGGGGGATCCGAGCAGTACGTC. It translates to CACSNLAGGSEQYV.